Below are 23 T cell receptor beta chains sequenced from a single sample in a study of beta chain features in type 1 diabetes. Study-level results: Moderate but significant shortening of TCRB CDR3s was recorded in all four CD4+ subsets from Type 1 diabetes patients.

Reverse transcription of all isolated RNA meant that expressed TCRB transcripts were sequenced. The assay was immunoSEQ multiplex PCR, and TCRdb's table has in-frame clones only and misses some. The data contain about 370,000 clones, roughly a tenth of them singletons. No antigens are known for them. The source material was central memory CD4+ T cells from blood. The receptors derive from a man aged 25-45 years with type 1 diabetes.

This clone came up a few times. The chain is built from TRBV6-5 and TRBJ2-7; D not resolved. Trimming stripped 2 bases from V and 3 bases from J, with 8 bases between. This CDR3 is 13 amino acids long. Per germline, CDR1 MNHEY and CDR2 SVGAGI. CDR3 nucleotide sequence: TGTGCCAGCAGTTACGGTCTGGGCTACGAGCAGTACTTC. This codes for CASSYGLGYEQYF.

This clone was recorded many times. The chain recombines TRBV28 with TRBJ2-3, with 8 positions matching TRBD2. Trimming removed 4 bases from V and 3 bases from J; junction bases left unmatched: 9. This CDR3 is 16 amino acids long. Germline CDR1 and CDR2: MDHEN and SYDVKM. DNA of the CDR3: TGTGCCAGCAGTTCCACTAGCGGCCCTAGTACAGATACGCAGTATTTT. It codes for CASSSTSGPSTDTQYF.

This clone was seen more than once but under ten times. V and J are TRBV7-9 and TRBJ2-7; D might be TRBD1 (5 bases). CDR1 and CDR2 (germline): SEHNR, FQNEAQ (reference sequence). Trimming pared 2 bases from V and 3 bases from J, leaving 8 bases between. The CDR3 covers 13 residues. Here the CDR3 DNA reads TGTGCCAGCAGCTTAACGACAGACTACGAGCAGTACTTC. Translated: CASSLTTDYEQYF.

This clone was counted between two and nine times. V gene TRBV2 combines with J gene TRBJ1-2; no clear D. The CDR3 is made up of 14 amino acids. The V and J ends lost 4 bases and 8 bases respectively, with 17 bases between them. Germline V gives CDR1 SNHLY, CDR2 FYNNEI. The CDR3 DNA sequence: TGTGCCAGCAGTGCCACCGGTCCGCCCCAAGGCTACACCTTC. Amino acids: CASSATGPPQGYTF.

This clone has just a few counts. V usage is TRBV18 and J usage is TRBJ1-2; possible D gene TRBD1, 5 bases. V was cut by 1 base and J by 7 bases, with 16 bases left in between. The CDR3 runs 15 residues. Germline CDR1 and CDR2: KGHSH and LQKENI. CDR3 DNA: TGTGCCAGCTCACCACAAGTCGAAGGGGCGGGTGGCTACACCTTC. The encoded protein is CASSPQVEGAGGYTF.

This clone was observed a few times. The V call is TRBV11-2, the J call TRBJ2-1; D not certain. The V gene's germline CDR1 is SGHAT and CDR2 FQNNGV. CDR3 length: 13 residues. V was pared by 0 bases and J by 6 bases, with 6 bases between. This chain's CDR3 is CASSLDSINEQFF. The CDR3 coding sequence is TGTGCCAGCAGCTTAGACAGCATCAATGAGCAGTTCTTC.

This clone was seen at least ten times. The chain is built from TRBV25-1 and TRBJ2-3; D is unresolved. Germline loops: CDR1 MGHDK, CDR2 SYGVNS. V gave up 4 bases and J gave up 0 bases, with 5 bases separating them. The CDR3 contains 13 residues. This chain's CDR3 is CASSVPSTDTQYF. The CDR3 DNA follows: TGTGCCAGCAGTGTTCCTAGCACAGATACGCAGTATTTT.

This clone was detected only a few times. The chain is built from TRBV5-8 and TRBJ2-4, with no clear D. This CDR3 comprises 11 residues. Germline V gene lookup returns CDR1 SGHTS and CDR2 YDEGEE. Trimming left V 4 bases short and J 9 bases short, with 8 bases between. CDR3 loop: CASSPLTIQYF. The DNA for the CDR3 is TGTGCCAGCAGCCCTTTGACCATTCAGTACTTC.

This clone was seen more than once but under ten times. The chain carries TRBV11-2 and TRBJ1-2; TRBD1 is a possible D gene (6 bases). CDR3 length: 15 amino acids. V lost 5 bases, J lost 3 bases, and 16 bases lay in between. Germline V gene lookup returns CDR1 SGHAT and CDR2 FQNNGV. CDR3 protein: CASSLRGTGDYGYTF. CDR3 coding DNA: TGTGCCAGCAGCCTGAGGGGGACTGGGGACTATGGCTACACCTTC.

The chain links TRBV27 to TRBJ1-5; no clear D. Germline V CDR1 and CDR2: MNHEY, SMNVEV (reference sequence). Trimming took off 0 bases at V and 5 bases at J, with 8 bases between the two ends. The CDR3 is made up of 14 amino acids. The CDR3 DNA reads TGTGCCAGCAGTTTATCTCGGGGTGATCAGCCCCAGCATTTT. It yields the protein CASSLSRGDQPQHF.

This clone appeared a few times. V usage is TRBV7-9 and J usage is TRBJ1-1; 9 bases align to TRBD1. This CDR3 has 14 residues. Germline V gives CDR1 SEHNR, CDR2 FQNEAQ (reference sequence). V shed 3 bases and J 4 bases; nucleotides not matched to a gene: 3. CDR3 nucleotides: TGTGCCAGCAGCTTTACAGGGGGCATCACTGAAGCTTTCTTT. This gives the protein CASSFTGGITEAFF.

This clone has just a few counts. A much bigger clone sits one base away, suggesting this may be a read error. CDR3 nucleotide sequence: TGTGCCAGCAGCTTCCAGGGGGGCTACGAGCAGTACTTC. Protein sequence: CASSFQGGYEQYF. The chain uses TRBV7-3 and TRBJ2-7; maybe TRBD1 (7 bases). Trimming shortened V by 3 bases and J by 3 bases, and 9 bases separated the two germline ends. This CDR3 is built from 13 residues. Germline V gene lookup returns CDR1 SGHTA and CDR2 FQGTGA.

This clone was recorded a few times. The V call is TRBV30, the J call TRBJ2-7; tentatively, D is TRBD1 or TRBD2 (5 bases each). This CDR3 contains 12 residues. Germline V gene data show CDR1 as GTSNPN and CDR2 as SVGIG (reference sequence). The CDR3 spells CAGTGGAHEQYF. Written as DNA, the CDR3 is TGTGCGGGGACGGGCGGTGCCCACGAGCAGTACTTC.

This clone was recorded a few times. The V call is TRBV28, the J call TRBJ2-7; unclear D gene. Germline V gene data show CDR1 as MDHEN and CDR2 as SYDVKM. V lost 5 bases and J lost 6, with 8 bases in between. The CDR3 runs to 11 residues. The DNA for the CDR3 is TGTGCCAGCAGTCTCACAGTCGAGCAGTACTTC. This gives the protein CASSLTVEQYF.

V is TRBV6-6 and J is TRBJ2-7; TRBD2 matches 11 bases. Germline V gene lookup returns CDR1 MNHNY and CDR2 SVGAGI (reference sequence). Trimming removed 6 bases from V and 0 bases from J; junction bases left unmatched: 1. The CDR3 covers 14 residues. The CDR3 DNA reads as TGTGCCAGCAGCACTAGCGGGAGCTCCTACGAGCAGTACTTC. As protein: CASSTSGSSYEQYF.

This clone was counted between two and nine times. This chain links TRBV7-3 with TRBJ1-1; D remains unclear. Trimming removed 5 bases from V and 0 bases from J, with 7 bases in between. Germline-derived CDR1 and CDR2 are SGHTA and FQGTGA. The CDR3 is 13 amino acids. Here the CDR3 DNA reads TGTGCCAGCAGCGGCGAGATGAACACTGAAGCTTTCTTT. Amino acid sequence: CASSGEMNTEAFF.

This clone was seen only a few times. The chain uses TRBV5-1 and TRBJ2-1; D possibly corresponds to TRBD2 (5 bases). The germline V gene has CDR1 SGHRS and CDR2 YFSETQ. The CDR3 is 14 amino acids. V was clipped by 6 bases and J by 0 bases, with 10 bases between them. The CDR3 nucleotides read TGCGCCAGCAAGGAGGAGAGCTCCTACAATGAGCAGTTCTTC. Translation: CASKEESSYNEQFF. The full variable domain, with the rest looked up from reference TRBV5-1 and TRBJ2-1, is KAGVTQTPRYLIKTRGQQVTLSCSPISGHRSVSWYQQTPGQGLQFLFEYFSETQRNKGNFPGRFSGRQFSNSRSEMNVSTLELGDSALYLCASKEESSYNEQFFGPGTRLTVL.

CDR3 protein: CASSASAGYTF. The CDR3 nucleotides are TGTGCCAGCAGCGCTAGTGCTGGCTACACCTTC. The chain uses TRBV11-2 and TRBJ1-2; D uncertain. The CDR3 totals 11 residues. V was trimmed by 5 bases and J by 7 bases, leaving 8 bases between them. The germline V gene has CDR1 SGHAT and CDR2 FQNNGV.

This clone appeared a few times. The chain employs TRBV27 and TRBJ1-5; D unresolved. Trimming removed 6 bases from V and 0 bases from J, with 9 bases in between. The CDR3 spans 14 residues. Germline lookup yields CDR1 MNHEY and CDR2 SMNVEV (reference sequence). CDR3 sequence (DNA): TGTGCCAGCAGGTGGGATTATAGCAATCAGCCCCAGCATTTT. This translates into CASRWDYSNQPQHF.

There are a few counts of this clone. The chain joins TRBV28 to TRBJ1-1; D may be TRBD1 (5 bases). The CDR3 is 14 residues long. Germline values: CDR1 MDHEN, CDR2 SYDVKM. V lost 8 bases and J lost 4, with 17 bases in between. CDR3 protein: CASQVPPGPTEAFF. CDR3 sequence (DNA): TGTGCCAGCCAAGTCCCGCCGGGGCCCACTGAAGCTTTCTTT.

The V call is TRBV7-9, the J call TRBJ2-7; TRBD2 aligns across 8 bases. CDR1 is SEHNR and CDR2 is FQNEAQ in the germline V gene (reference sequence). CDR3 length: 15 amino acids. Trimming removed 4 bases from V and 0 bases from J; junction bases left unmatched: 5. CDR3 region: CASSSKGLVSYEQYF. DNA of the CDR3: TGTGCCAGCAGCTCGAAGGGACTAGTCTCCTACGAGCAGTACTTC.

In this sample, this clone turned up a few times. V and J are TRBV19 and TRBJ2-2; a weak D match, TRBD2 (6 bases). The germline V gene has CDR1 LNHDA and CDR2 SQIVND (reference sequence). The CDR3 is 13 residues long. With 7 bases removed from V and 7 bases from J, the gap between germline ends came to 13 bases. CDR3 loop: CASTSDRDGELFF. The CDR3 DNA sequence: TGTGCCAGTACTAGCGATCGTGACGGGGAGCTGTTTTTT.

This chain connects TRBV6-5 to TRBJ2-7; D could derive from TRBD1 or TRBD2 (5 bases each). CDR1 MNHEY and CDR2 SVGAGI come from the germline V gene. Trimming cost V 6 bases and J 6 bases, with 12 bases left between them. This CDR3 contains 12 residues. The CDR3 DNA sequence: TGTGCCAGCAGCCTCGGGACGGTCGAGCAGTACTTC. Protein: CASSLGTVEQYF.